This T cell receptor (beta chain) is drawn from a study of T-cell reconstitution after alpha-beta-depleted transplantation in children. Notes on the study in general: As was reported, about two months after transplant, alpha-beta T cells came from several hundred expanded graft clones. For some patients, TCRbeta diversity was high at day 60 because of recipient T cells and thymic progenitors that survived. Newly produced T cells mostly provided counts and TCRbeta diversity after one year, as hyperexpanded clones declined.

A remark on this clonotype: The antigen remains undetermined.

For TCRbeta, the library was prepared with unique molecular identifiers. TCRdb itself ran the PCR reads through MiXCR, one entry per CDR3 protein. This sample yields approximately 490,000 distinct CDR3 sequences, of which over 9.5% are seen a single time; 2% belongs to the top ten. Trimming at V came to 7 bases and at J to 1 base, leaving 7 bases not matched to a gene. CDR3 length equals 15 residues. Germline assignment: CDR1 DFQATT and CDR2 SNEGSKA (reference sequence). The V call is TRBV20-1, the J call TRBJ2-3; 11 positions agree with TRBD2. The specimen comprised PBMCs, sampled before TCRalphabeta/CD19-depleted stem cell transplant. The clonotype was recovered from a child aged 2 to 15 with inherited bone marrow failure, due to receive a stem cell transplant. The CDR3 region is CSVSRLAGRTDTQYF. The CDR3 nucleotides are TGCAGTGTTAGCCGACTAGCGGGACGCACAGATACGCAGTATTTT.